The present TCR beta chain was sequenced within a study of T cells in localized non-small cell lung cancer. Study-wide results and limits: Longer overall survival associated with higher blood T cell density; shorter survival with higher adjacent-lung clonality.

To note about this clone: As yet, its antigen is unknown.

The assay was immunoSEQ multiplex PCR, and TCRdb's table has in-frame clones only and misses some. The table has 20,000 to 30,000 clones, roughly nine tenths seen once. This clonotype originated in a woman aged 35-70 years with stage I lung adenocarcinoma. The sample in question was peripheral blood, obtained before any cancer treatment.

The CDR3 nucleotides read TGTGCCAGCAGCCCCATAGCGGGAGAGGGAAACATTCAGTACTTC. The encoded protein is CASSPIAGEGNIQYF. This chain joins TRBV11-1 and TRBJ2-4; 9 bases map to TRBD2. Germline loops: CDR1 SGHAT, CDR2 FQDESV (reference sequence). J lost 6 bases, V lost 5 bases, and 8 bases had no gene match. The length of the CDR3 is 15 residues.